Below are 20 T cell receptor beta chains sequenced from a single sample in a study of blood T cell repertoires in COVID-19. Some clones are missing from TCRdb's copy, which holds only in-frame ones; the method was immunoSEQ multiplex PCR. The data show more than 95,000 clones, with approximately 90% seen just once and around 1.7% held by the top ten. Specimen: peripheral blood. These receptor sequences come from a man aged 55 to 70 with acute or convalescent COVID-19.

CDR3: CASSPYDSANTEAFF. Written as DNA, the CDR3 is TGTGCCAGCTCACCCTATGACAGCGCGAACACTGAAGCTTTCTTT. The J gene is TRBJ1-1, the V gene TRBV18; D might be TRBD1 (5 bases). Germline lookup yields CDR1 KGHSH and CDR2 LQKENI. This CDR3 is 15 amino acids long. Trimming removed 3 bases from V and 1 base from J, with 12 bases in between.

This clone has only one observation. The chain is built from TRBV5-6 and TRBJ2-2; TRBD1 aligns across 7 bases. CDR3 size: 16 residues. Germline loops: CDR1 SGHDT, CDR2 YYEEEE. The V gene end was trimmed by 1 base and the J gene end by 0 bases; junction bases not matched to a gene: 3. CDR3 sequence: CASSLFTGANTGELFF. DNA for the CDR3: TGTGCCAGCAGCTTGTTCACAGGGGCGAACACCGGGGAGCTGTTTTTT. The variable domain in full, with the rest retrieved from reference TRBV5-6 and TRBJ2-2, is DAGVTQSPTHLIKTRGQQVTLRCSPKSGHDTVSWYQQALGQGPQFIFQYYEEEERQRGNFPDRFSGHQFPNYSSELNVNALLLGDSALYLCASSLFTGANTGELFFGEGSRLTVL.

The genes are TRBV12-3 or TRBV12-4 and TRBJ2-1; 8 positions agree with TRBD2. V was pared by 6 bases and J by 7 bases, with 5 bases of the junction left unmatched. This CDR3 comprises 13 residues. CDR3 bases: TGTGCCAGCAGACCCGGGACTAGTAATGAGCAGTTCTTC. The encoded protein is CASRPGTSNEQFF.

The chain combines TRBV29-1 with TRBJ2-1, with TRBD2 as a possible D gene (5 bases). Germline V CDR1 and CDR2: SQVTM, ANQGSEA. V was shortened by 3 bases and J by 5 bases, with 8 bases between the two germline ends. The CDR3 is 12 amino acids. The CDR3 reads CSVDRGNNEQFF. The CDR3 DNA reads as TGCAGCGTTGATCGGGGTAACAATGAGCAGTTCTTC.

The chain is built from TRBV6-1 and TRBJ1-3; D ambiguous. Germline CDR1 and CDR2: MNHNS and SASEGT. The V end was cut by 1 base, the J end by 4 bases, with 11 bases between. The CDR3 consists of 15 residues. The CDR3 nucleotides are TGTGCCAGCAGTGAAGGGACTTATCTGGGAAACACCATATATTTT. This sequence encodes CASSEGTYLGNTIYF.

The table lists this clone with a few counts. The chain has TRBV3-1 (or the pseudogene TRBV3-2) and TRBJ1-2, with 10 bases lining up with TRBD1. Germline CDR1 and CDR2: LGHDT and YNNKEL (reference sequence). Germline trimming cut 4 bases from V and 5 bases from J; bases unmatched to any gene: 10. The CDR3 consists of 16 residues. CDR3 region: CASSLPPGQGSYGYTF. CDR3 in DNA: TGTGCCAGCAGCCTTCCTCCGGGACAGGGGAGTTATGGCTACACCTTC.

The gene calls are TRBV2 and TRBJ2-7; 10 bases are shared with TRBD2. The germline V gene encodes CDR1 SNHLY and CDR2 FYNNEI. CDR3 length: 17 amino acids. V shed 5 bases, J shed 2 bases, and the junction held 12 bases outside the gene matches. CDR3 loop: CASSRTTSGVTPYEQYF. CDR3 bases: TGTGCCAGCAGTCGTACTACTAGCGGGGTAACTCCCTACGAGCAGTACTTC.

The chain recombines TRBV7-9 with TRBJ2-3; D is undetermined. Germline loops: CDR1 SEHNR, CDR2 FQNEAQ (reference sequence). V was shortened by 0 bases and J by 7 bases, with 11 bases between the two germline ends. The CDR3 is 14 residues long. Here the CDR3 reads CASSLALPPYTQYF. The DNA for the CDR3 is TGTGCCAGCAGCTTAGCACTCCCCCCATATACGCAGTATTTT.

The chain combines TRBV6-5 with TRBJ2-7; TRBD2 might be the D (6 bases). In germline, CDR1 is MNHEY, CDR2 SVGAGI. This CDR3 comprises 15 residues. The V end lost 4 bases, the J end lost 3 bases, and 16 bases lay between the germline ends. CDR3 protein: CASSSTFREFYEQYF. Here the CDR3 DNA reads TGTGCCAGCAGTTCGACATTCCGGGAGTTCTACGAGCAGTACTTC.

The rearrangement links TRBV4-2 to TRBJ2-3; 10 positions match TRBD2. V shed 1 base, J shed 4 bases, and the junction held 5 bases outside the gene matches. There are 16 residues in the CDR3. Looked up from germline, CDR1 is LGHNA and CDR2 is YNFKEQ. The CDR3 region is CASSQVAAGGPDTQYF. CDR3 DNA sequence: TGTGCCAGCAGCCAAGTCGCAGCGGGGGGGCCAGATACGCAGTATTTT.

This chain joins TRBV9 and TRBJ1-1; D is unclear. The CDR3 covers 15 residues. Germline values: CDR1 SGDLS, CDR2 YYNGEE. V was trimmed by 0 bases and J by 1 base, leaving 10 bases between them. CDR3 bases: TGTGCCAGCAGCGTAGGTGCGGGCCGGAACACTGAAGCTTTCTTT. Protein product: CASSVGAGRNTEAFF.

The rearrangement uses TRBV7-9 and TRBJ1-1; the match to TRBD1 covers 8 bases. After removal of 5 bases from V and 4 bases from J, the junction contained 6 bases not matched to a gene. Germline CDR1 and CDR2: SEHNR and FQNEAQ (reference sequence). The CDR3 totals 14 residues. The CDR3 reads CASSPRQGSTEAFF. The CDR3 DNA follows: TGTGCCAGCAGCCCCCGACAGGGGAGCACTGAAGCTTTCTTT.

This clone showed up just once. J is TRBJ1-2 and V is TRBV5-6, with TRBD1 matching 11 bases. The CDR3 length is 15 residues. Germline lookup yields CDR1 SGHDT and CDR2 YYEEEE. Trimming cost V 2 bases and J 2 bases; bases outside gene matches: 2. The CDR3 DNA follows: TGTGCCAGCAGCTTAGGGACAGGGGGAAACTATGGCTACACCTTC. Its protein product is CASSLGTGGNYGYTF.

This sequence joins TRBV19 and TRBJ1-5; D uncertain. This CDR3 has 14 residues. The V end was cut by 7 bases, the J end by 7 bases, with 17 bases between. Per germline, CDR1 LNHDA and CDR2 SQIVND (reference sequence). CDR3 sequence (DNA): TGTGCCAGTACCCTCCCTGGGCCGGTACAGCCCCAGCATTTT. Protein sequence: CASTLPGPVQPQHF.

This chain links TRBV29-1 with TRBJ1-1; the match to TRBD1 covers 7 bases. The V gene end was trimmed by 7 bases and the J gene end by 1 base; junction bases not matched to a gene: 6. Germline CDR1 SQVTM, CDR2 ANQGSEA. This CDR3 comprises 13 residues. In nucleotides, the CDR3 is TGCAGCGCCTTGACAGGGACGAACACTGAAGCTTTCTTT. It encodes CSALTGTNTEAFF.

The chain uses TRBV5-8 and TRBJ1-2; possibly TRBD1 for D (6 bases). Germline V lookup: CDR1 SGHTS, CDR2 YDEGEE. The ends were cut back, 3 bases at V and 4 bases at J, with 7 bases in the middle. The CDR3 totals 12 residues. Here the CDR3 reads CASSWDTYGYTF. The CDR3 nucleotides are TGTGCCAGCAGCTGGGACACCTATGGCTACACCTTC.

The chain combines TRBV19 with TRBJ2-2; 7 nucleotides match TRBD2. The trim removed 3 bases at V and 2 bases at J, leaving 6 bases unmatched. The length of the CDR3 is 16 residues. Germline CDR1 and CDR2: LNHDA and SQIVND (reference sequence). CDR3 in amino acids: CASSIQAGFNTGELFF. CDR3 sequence (DNA): TGTGCCAGTAGTATTCAAGCGGGATTCAACACCGGGGAGCTGTTTTTT.

J is TRBJ1-3 and V is TRBV5-4; 9 positions match TRBD1. CDR3 length: 14 amino acids. V shed 4 bases and J 2 bases; nucleotides not matched to a gene: 1. Per germline, CDR1 SGHNT and CDR2 YYREEE (reference sequence). CDR3 nucleotide sequence: TGTGCCAGCAGCCACAGGGGGCCTGGAAACACCATATATTTT. It yields the protein CASSHRGPGNTIYF.

This chain joins TRBV18 and TRBJ1-1; D may be TRBD1 (6 bases). Germline-derived CDR1 and CDR2 are KGHSH and LQKENI. The CDR3 is 14 amino acids. The V end was cut by 1 base, the J end by 3 bases, with 9 bases between. The CDR3 DNA reads TGTGCCAGCTCACCACGGCAGGGGTACACTGAAGCTTTCTTT. Encoded protein: CASSPRQGYTEAFF.

This clone was recorded only once. The chain uses TRBV5-6 and TRBJ2-5, with a tentative D call TRBD1 (6 bases). The CDR3 extends over 16 amino acids. CDR1 and CDR2 from the germline V gene are SGHDT and YYEEEE. Trimming took off 2 bases at V and 3 bases at J, with 17 bases between the two ends. The CDR3 reads CASSFANTGPKETQYF. Here the CDR3 DNA reads TGTGCCAGCAGCTTTGCGAACACAGGGCCGAAAGAGACCCAGTACTTC.